This is a list of T cell receptor beta chains from one sample in a study of CD8 T cells in ankylosing spondylitis. TCRdb analysed the 5' RACE reads with MiXCR anew, one entry per CDR3 protein. Of a few hundred thousand distinct CDR3 sequences listed, under 20% were seen once; the top ten hold just over 1%. Sequencing was performed on blood, either unsorted or a sorted T cell fraction (not recorded which). The receptors derive from a male donor with ankylosing spondylitis. The CDR3 runs from the conserved cysteine through the conserved F or W. Fields, in order: CDR3 DNA, CDR3 protein, V gene, clone size, J gene, D gene. A D gene is named only where the DNA matches it firmly. Expanded clones are given a class, and other clones once, few, many or no size at all.

DNA: TGTGCCAGCAGCTTGGCGCTAGCGGGAGATTTCTACGAGCAGTACTTC
CDR3: CASSLALAGDFYEQYF
V: TRBV5-5
size: -
J: TRBJ2-7
D: TRBD2

DNA: TGTGCCAGCAGTTCTACAGGATTTCGGGGGGACTACGAGCAGTACTTC
CDR3: CASSSTGFRGDYEQYF
V: TRBV28
size: few
J: TRBJ2-7
D: TRBD2

DNA: TGTGCCAGCAGCCAAGTAGGACCGACAGGAGGGTATGGCTACACCTTC
CDR3: CASSQVGPTGGYGYTF
V: TRBV3-1
size: few
J: TRBJ1-2
D: -

DNA: TGCGCCAGCAGCCAACAAACAGGGGCAGGTGGCTACACCTTC
CDR3: CASSQQTGAGGYTF
V: TRBV4-3
size: many
J: TRBJ1-2
D: TRBD1

DNA: TGCAGTGCTCGAAGGGGTTTAAATCAGCCCCAGCATTTT
CDR3: CSARRGLNQPQHF
V: TRBV20-1
size: many
J: TRBJ1-5
D: -

DNA: TGTGCCAGCAGAAGCGGGAGGGCTACCTACGAGCAGTACTTC
CDR3: CASRSGRATYEQYF
V: TRBV6-1
size: -
J: TRBJ2-7
D: TRBD2

DNA: TGTGCCAGCAGTCTACCGGGGCTAGGACAAAACAATGAGCAGTTCTTC
CDR3: CASSLPGLGQNNEQFF
V: TRBV28
size: -
J: TRBJ2-1
D: -

DNA: TGCAGCGTTGATAATCCGTCGTCGTACAATGAGCAGTTCTTC
CDR3: CSVDNPSSYNEQFF
V: TRBV29-1
size: few
J: TRBJ2-1
D: -

DNA: TGTGCCAGTAGCAACGCGGGGACATACTACGAGCAGTACTTC
CDR3: CASSNAGTYYEQYF
V: TRBV19
size: -
J: TRBJ2-7
D: -

DNA: TGTGCCAGCAGCCGCGCCGGGGCCAGCTCCTACGAGCAGTACTTC
CDR3: CASSRAGASSYEQYF
V: TRBV7-2
size: -
J: TRBJ2-7
D: -

DNA: TGTGCCAGCAGCCCCTCCAGGAGGGGTTACGAAAAACTGTTTTTT
CDR3: CASSPSRRGYEKLFF
V: TRBV6-1
size: -
J: TRBJ1-4
D: -

DNA: TGTGCCAGCAGCTTGACAGACCCTAATGAAAAACTGTTTTTT
CDR3: CASSLTDPNEKLFF
V: TRBV7-8
size: -
J: TRBJ1-4
D: -

DNA: TGTGCCAGCAGCTTATTCCAGCGGGGGGAGACCCAGTACTTC
CDR3: CASSLFQRGETQYF
V: TRBV7-2
size: -
J: TRBJ2-5
D: TRBD2

DNA: TGCAGTGCTGATCGACAGGGGGTGACTAATGAAAAACTGTTTTTT
CDR3: CSADRQGVTNEKLFF
V: TRBV20-1
size: few
J: TRBJ1-4
D: TRBD1